This T cell receptor beta chain was recovered during a study of blood T cell repertoires in COVID-19. Study-level information: The samples span acute and convalescent COVID-19 from the United States, Italy and Spain. Sources were T cells, B-cell-depleted T cells, or PBMCs; the material itself was cDNA or gDNA.

Allocation to cohorts depended on clinical history reported by the participants. A COVID-19 case was met by exposed participants within 2 weeks before study entry. This clone has only one observation. CDR3 size: 15 residues. The germline V and J ends were trimmed by 2 bases and 0 bases, with 8 bases remaining between them. Germline V gene lookup returns CDR1 SGHNT and CDR2 YENEEA. The assay was immunoSEQ multiplex PCR, and TCRdb's table has in-frame clones only and misses some. Among some 180,000 clones listed, 60% to 80% were seen once. Input material: PBMCs or T cells enriched from blood (not recorded which). The receptor comes from a man aged 60-69 years who had been exposed to COVID-19. The rearrangement uses TRBV11-3 and TRBJ2-1; D uncertain. DNA of the CDR3: TGTGCCAGCAGCTTACGCAGCGCCTCCTACAATGAGCAGTTCTTC. Amino acid sequence: CASSLRSASYNEQFF. The complete variable domain, with remaining parts taken from reference TRBV11-3 and TRBJ2-1, reads EAGVVQSPRYKIIEKKQPVAFWCNPISGHNTLYWYLQNLGQGPELLIRYENEEAVDDSQLPKDRFSAERLKGVDSTLKIQPAELGDSAVYLCASSLRSASYNEQFFGPGTRLTVL.